These T cell receptor beta chains were read from a single sample in a study of T-cell reconstitution after alpha-beta-depleted transplantation in children. From the PCR reads, TCRdb called clonotypes with MiXCR, one entry per CDR3 protein. The profile shows 500,000 to 750,000 distinct CDR3 sequences, roughly 30% of them singletons. Sequenced material: PBMCs, taken before TCRalphabeta/CD19-depleted stem cell transplant. The receptors were gathered from a boy younger than two with Wiskott-Aldrich syndrome, due to receive a stem cell transplant. Both conserved end residues are part of each CDR3. Fields, in order: J gene, clone size, V gene, D gene, CDR3 protein, CDR3 DNA. The D gene is left open where the match is weak. Clone size is not always given. Where it is, it says once, few, many or a class for expanded clones.

>TRBJ2-2|-|TRBV30|-
CAWSTGTNTGELFF
TGTGCCTGGAGTACAGGAACGAACACCGGGGAGCTGTTTTTT
>TRBJ2-1|-|TRBV6-2/TRBV6-3|TRBD2
CASRPGLAGGWYRGHNEQFF
TGTGCCAGCAGACCGGGACTAGCGGGAGGGTGGTACCGCGGGCACAATGAGCAGTTCTTC
>TRBJ2-5|few|TRBV20-1|-
CSARLYAGRGETQYF
TGCAGTGCTAGATTGTACGCGGGAAGAGGAGAGACCCAGTACTTC
>TRBJ2-7|-|TRBV27|TRBD2
CASSSASGSLEQYF
TGTGCCAGCAGTTCCGCTAGCGGGAGTTTAGAGCAGTACTTC
>TRBJ2-7|-|TRBV20-1|TRBD1
CSAQTGGMGYEQYF
TGCAGTGCTCAGACAGGGGGAATGGGCTACGAGCAGTACTTC
>TRBJ1-5|-|TRBV15|-
CATSRDNQPQHF
TGTGCCACCAGCAGAGATAATCAGCCCCAGCATTTT
>TRBJ2-7|-|TRBV7-3|TRBD2
CASSLNGLAGGEQYF
TGTGCCAGCAGCTTAAATGGGCTAGCGGGAGGCGAGCAGTACTTC
>TRBJ2-1|-|TRBV15|TRBD2
CATSRLRGRDYNEQFF
TGTGCCACCAGCAGACTGCGCGGGAGGGATTACAATGAGCAGTTCTTC
>TRBJ1-1|many|TRBV7-6|-
CASSLKGGTEAFF
TGTGCCAGCAGCTTAAAAGGTGGAACTGAAGCTTTCTTT
>TRBJ2-5|-|TRBV9|TRBD1
CASSVGPGQGQETQYF
TGTGCCAGCAGCGTGGGCCCGGGACAGGGCCAAGAGACCCAGTACTTC
>TRBJ1-2|few|TRBV6-2/TRBV6-3|-
CASTLRDGLETF
TGTGCCAGCACCCTCCGGGACGGCCTTGAGACCTTC
>TRBJ2-1|few|TRBV3-1|TRBD2
CASSHLSSGLQFF
TGTGCCAGCAGCCACCTAAGTAGCGGGCTTCAGTTCTTC
>TRBJ2-3|-|TRBV10-3|-
CAISEVQASTDTQYF
TGTGCCATCAGTGAAGTTCAGGCTAGCACAGATACGCAGTATTTT
>TRBJ2-1|-|TRBV19|TRBD2
CASSIFASGSYNEQFF
TGTGCCAGTAGTATCTTCGCTAGCGGGTCCTACAATGAGCAGTTCTTC
>TRBJ2-5|few|TRBV6-2/TRBV6-3|-
CASTENWGWQETQYF
TGTGCCAGCACCGAGAACTGGGGATGGCAAGAGACCCAGTACTTC
>TRBJ1-4|-|TRBV20-1|TRBD1
CSAREGTGSEKLFF
TGCAGTGCTAGAGAAGGGACAGGATCTGAAAAACTGTTTTTT
>TRBJ2-1|few|TRBV12-3/TRBV12-4|TRBD2
CASSRSGSYYNEQFF
TGTGCCAGCAGTCGTAGCGGGAGCTACTACAATGAGCAGTTCTTC
>TRBJ2-1|-|TRBV30|-
CAWSVLRAAYNEQFF
TGTGCCTGGAGTGTACTTCGCGCAGCCTACAATGAGCAGTTCTTC
>TRBJ2-4|-|TRBV7-9|-
CASSLDKHKDIQYF
TGTGCCAGCAGCTTAGACAAACACAAAGACATTCAGTACTTC
>TRBJ2-4|-|TRBV7-2|-
CASSFGGVAKNIQYF
TGTGCCAGCAGCTTTGGGGGAGTAGCCAAAAACATTCAGTACTTC
>TRBJ1-1|-|TRBV3-1|TRBD1
CASSQARGHTEAFF
TGTGCCAGCAGCCAAGCCAGGGGGCACACTGAAGCTTTCTTT
>TRBJ2-6|-|TRBV6-5|-
CASSYRVSGANVLTF
TGTGCCAGCAGTTACAGAGTCTCTGGGGCCAACGTCCTGACTTTC
>TRBJ2-4|-|TRBV6-5|-
CASSPRVGELSKNIQYF
TGTGCCAGCAGTCCTCGTGTAGGGGAGTTGTCCAAAAACATTCAGTACTTC
>TRBJ2-1|few|TRBV12-3/TRBV12-4|TRBD2
CASSSPTGGRNEQFF
TGTGCCAGCAGTTCCCCGACGGGCGGGAGGAATGAGCAGTTCTTC
>TRBJ2-2|-|TRBV9|TRBD1
CASSVTRTGGNTGELFF
TGTGCCAGCAGCGTGACAAGGACAGGGGGTAACACCGGGGAGCTGTTTTTT
>TRBJ2-7|many|TRBV5-1|-
CASSLLDSKASYEQYF
TGCGCCAGCAGCCTACTGGACTCCAAGGCGTCCTACGAGCAGTACTTC
>TRBJ1-6|few|TRBV30|-
CAWSVRGYNSPLHF
TGTGCCTGGAGTGTACGCGGTTATAATTCACCCCTCCACTTT
>TRBJ1-5|-|TRBV10-3|-
CAISEYGNNQPQHF
TGTGCCATCAGTGAGTACGGGAACAATCAGCCCCAGCATTTT
>TRBJ2-1|few|TRBV6-2/TRBV6-3|TRBD2
CASKLAGDGAHNEQFF
TGTGCCAGCAAGCTAGCGGGAGATGGGGCCCACAATGAGCAGTTCTTC
>TRBJ2-7|-|TRBV28|TRBD2
CASSTYTSALYEQYF
TGTGCCAGCAGTACGTACACTAGCGCGCTTTACGAGCAGTACTTC
>TRBJ2-2|-|TRBV20-1|-
CSARDRRDTGTGELFF
TGCAGTGCTAGAGACCGGCGGGACACGGGCACCGGGGAGCTGTTTTTT
>TRBJ2-1|few|TRBV28|-
CASSASREQFF
TGTGCCAGCTCGGCGTCAAGGGAGCAGTTCTTC
>TRBJ2-7|-|TRBV20-1|-
CSASTWAGPSEQYF
TGCAGTGCCTCCACTTGGGCAGGGCCCAGCGAGCAGTACTTC
>TRBJ1-2|once|TRBV20-1|-
CSALRDDYGYTF
TGCAGTGCTCTCAGGGATGACTATGGCTACACCTTC
>TRBJ2-1|few|TRBV20-1|-
CSARARVRAWDEQFF
TGCAGTGCTAGAGCGCGGGTAAGGGCCTGGGATGAGCAGTTCTTC
>TRBJ2-7|-|TRBV5-6|-
CASSLEQAVGEQYF
TGTGCCAGCAGCTTGGAACAGGCTGTGGGGGAGCAGTACTTC
>TRBJ2-2|-|TRBV27|TRBD2
CACRTSGRGRYTGELFF
TGTGCCTGCCGGACTAGCGGGAGGGGAAGGTACACCGGGGAGCTGTTTTTT
>TRBJ2-3|many|TRBV4-1|-
CASSQGLQRTDTQYF
TGCGCCAGCAGCCAAGGTCTCCAGCGAACAGATACGCAGTATTTT
>TRBJ2-1|-|TRBV5-1|-
CASSSLQGYYNEQFF
TGCGCCAGCAGCTCCCTACAGGGTTACTACAATGAGCAGTTCTTC
>TRBJ1-1|few|TRBV7-9|-
CASSRSGQWTEAFF
TGTGCCAGCAGCCGATCCGGTCAGTGGACTGAAGCTTTCTTT
>TRBJ2-1|few|TRBV7-9|-
CASSEPDRYNEQFF
TGTGCCAGCAGCGAACCAGACAGGTACAATGAGCAGTTCTTC
>TRBJ2-5|-|TRBV5-1|TRBD1
CASSEGDRAAETQYF
TGCGCCAGCAGCGAAGGGGACAGGGCGGCAGAGACCCAGTACTTC
>TRBJ2-7|-|TRBV5-5|TRBD1
CASSSTGSRANYEQYF
TGTGCCAGCAGCTCGACAGGGAGCAGGGCGAACTACGAGCAGTACTTC
>TRBJ2-1|few|TRBV7-9|-
CASSFGLIHYNEQFF
TGTGCCAGCAGCTTCGGTCTGATTCACTACAATGAGCAGTTCTTC
>TRBJ2-5|-|TRBV20-1|TRBD1
CSATKAISTGSMETRYF
TGCAGCGCTACTAAAGCTATTTCGACAGGGTCCATGGAGACCCGGTACTTC
>TRBJ2-7|-|TRBV20-1|TRBD1
CSASGTGSAEQYF
TGCAGTGCTTCCGGGACAGGGTCCGCCGAGCAGTACTTC
>TRBJ2-3|-|TRBV5-8|TRBD2
CASSHWTSGLTDTQYF
TGTGCCAGCAGCCACTGGACTAGCGGATTAACAGATACGCAGTATTTC
>TRBJ2-5|-|TRBV20-1|-
CSAREAWETQYF
TGCAGTGCTAGGGAGGCTTGGGAGACCCAGTACTTC
>TRBJ1-3|-|TRBV18|-
CASSPHSGPGNTIYF
TGTGCCAGCTCACCACACTCAGGGCCCGGAAACACCATATATTTT
>TRBJ2-3|many|TRBV7-2|TRBD2
CASSLVGTSGTDTQYF
TGTGCCAGCAGCTTAGTGGGGACTAGCGGGACAGATACGCAGTATTTT
>TRBJ2-5|-|TRBV20-1|TRBD2
CSATGLAGAQETQYF
TGCAGTGCTACCGGACTAGCGGGGGCCCAAGAGACCCAGTACTTC
>TRBJ1-2|-|TRBV4-1|-
CASSQGSGRGYGYTF
TGCGCCAGCAGCCAAGGGAGTGGCAGGGGCTATGGCTACACCTTC
>TRBJ2-1|-|TRBV7-3|TRBD1
CASSLDPRDRAFF
TGTGCCAGCAGCCTCGACCCAAGGGACAGGGCGTTCTTC
>TRBJ2-1|few|TRBV20-1|-
CSAKGERYNEQFF
TGCAGTGCTAAGGGGGAGAGGTACAATGAGCAGTTCTTC
>TRBJ2-3|-|TRBV27|TRBD2
CASSPGLALGTDTQYF
TGTGCCAGCAGTCCCGGACTAGCCTTAGGCACAGATACGCAGTATTTT
>TRBJ1-2|few|TRBV28|-
CASSLTVGVYGYTF
TGTGCCAGCAGTCTGACAGTGGGAGTCTATGGCTACACCTTC
>TRBJ2-2|few|TRBV7-6|-
CASSLSGSSHTGELFF
TGTGCCAGCAGCCTATCGGGCAGTTCTCACACCGGGGAGCTGTTTTTT
>TRBJ1-3|few|TRBV20-1|-
CSAMVRAGGNTIYF
TGCAGTGCTATGGTCCGGGCCGGGGGAAACACCATATATTTT
>TRBJ1-1|few|TRBV29-1|-
CSASMNTEAFF
TGCAGCGCGTCAATGAACACTGAAGCTTTCTTT
>TRBJ1-2|-|TRBV10-3|TRBD1
CAISPGQGTYGYTF
TGTGCCATCAGTCCGGGACAGGGGACTTATGGCTACACCTTC